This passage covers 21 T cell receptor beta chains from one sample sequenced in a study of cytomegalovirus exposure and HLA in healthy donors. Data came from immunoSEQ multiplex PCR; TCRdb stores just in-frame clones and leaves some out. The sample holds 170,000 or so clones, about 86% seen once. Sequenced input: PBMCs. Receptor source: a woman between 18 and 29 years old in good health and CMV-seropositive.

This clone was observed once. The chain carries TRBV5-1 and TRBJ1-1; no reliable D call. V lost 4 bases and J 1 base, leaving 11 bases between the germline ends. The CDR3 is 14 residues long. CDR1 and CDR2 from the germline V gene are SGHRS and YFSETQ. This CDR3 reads CASSPERGNTEAFF. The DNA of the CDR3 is TGCGCCAGCAGCCCCGAGAGAGGGAACACTGAAGCTTTCTTT. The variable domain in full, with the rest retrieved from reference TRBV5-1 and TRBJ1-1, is KAGVTQTPRYLIKTRGQQVTLSCSPISGHRSVSWYQQTPGQGLQFLFEYFSETQRNKGNFPGRFSGRQFSNSRSEMNVSTLELGDSALYLCASSPERGNTEAFFGQGTRLTVV.

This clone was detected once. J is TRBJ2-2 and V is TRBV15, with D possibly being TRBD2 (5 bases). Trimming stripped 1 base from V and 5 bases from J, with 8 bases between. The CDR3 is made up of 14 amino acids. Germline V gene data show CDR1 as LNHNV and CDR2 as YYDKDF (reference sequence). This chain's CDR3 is CATSRGRLTGELFF. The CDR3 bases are TGTGCCACCAGCAGAGGACGACTAACCGGGGAGCTGTTTTTT.

CDR3 sequence (DNA): TGTGCCAGCAGCTTCACTCCAGGTGAAGCTTTCTTT. Protein sequence: CASSFTPGEAFF. This chain joins TRBV7-9 and TRBJ1-1; D gene uncertain. Deletions cut 3 bases from V and 7 bases from J, with 9 bases between. Per the germline V gene, CDR1 is SEHNR and CDR2 is FQNEAQ (reference sequence). The CDR3 spans 12 residues.

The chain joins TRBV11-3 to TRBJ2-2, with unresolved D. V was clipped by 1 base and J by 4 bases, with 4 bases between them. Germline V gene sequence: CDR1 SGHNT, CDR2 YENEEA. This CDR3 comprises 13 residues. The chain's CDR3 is CASSLVATGELFF. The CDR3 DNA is TGTGCCAGCAGCTTAGTAGCCACCGGGGAGCTGTTTTTT. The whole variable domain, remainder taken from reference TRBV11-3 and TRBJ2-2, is EAGVVQSPRYKIIEKKQPVAFWCNPISGHNTLYWYLQNLGQGPELLIRYENEEAVDDSQLPKDRFSAERLKGVDSTLKIQPAELGDSAVYLCASSLVATGELFFGEGSRLTVL.

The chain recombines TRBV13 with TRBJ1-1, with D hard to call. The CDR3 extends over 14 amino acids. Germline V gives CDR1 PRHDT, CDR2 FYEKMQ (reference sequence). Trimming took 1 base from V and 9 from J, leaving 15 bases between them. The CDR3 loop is CASSLERREVKAFF. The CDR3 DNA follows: TGTGCCAGCAGCTTAGAGCGCCGGGAGGTCAAAGCTTTCTTT. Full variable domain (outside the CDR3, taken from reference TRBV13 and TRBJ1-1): AAGVIQSPRHLIKEKRETATLKCYPIPRHDTVYWYQQGPGQDPQFLISFYEKMQSDKGSIPDRFSAQQFSDYHSELNMSSLELGDSALYFCASSLERREVKAFFGQGTRLTVV.

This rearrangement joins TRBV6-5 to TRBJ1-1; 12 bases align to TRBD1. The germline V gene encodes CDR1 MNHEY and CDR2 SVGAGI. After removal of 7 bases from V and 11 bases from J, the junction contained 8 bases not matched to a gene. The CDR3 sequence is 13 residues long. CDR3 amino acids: CASTGQGALWAFF. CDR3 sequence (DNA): TGTGCCAGCACGGGACAGGGGGCGTTATGGGCTTTCTTT.

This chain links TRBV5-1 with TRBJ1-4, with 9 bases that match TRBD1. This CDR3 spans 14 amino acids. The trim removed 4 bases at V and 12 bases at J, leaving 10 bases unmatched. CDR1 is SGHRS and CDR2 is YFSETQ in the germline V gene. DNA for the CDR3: TGCGCCAGCAGCGATGACAGGGGGGGAGGACAACTGTTTTTT. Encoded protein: CASSDDRGGGQLFF.

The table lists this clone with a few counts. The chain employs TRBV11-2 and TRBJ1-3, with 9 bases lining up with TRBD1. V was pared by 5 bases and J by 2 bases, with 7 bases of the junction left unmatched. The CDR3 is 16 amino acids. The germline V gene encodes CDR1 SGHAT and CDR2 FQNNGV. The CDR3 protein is CASSPGTGRTGNTIYF. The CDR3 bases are TGTGCCAGCAGCCCCGGGACAGGGAGGACTGGAAACACCATATATTTT.

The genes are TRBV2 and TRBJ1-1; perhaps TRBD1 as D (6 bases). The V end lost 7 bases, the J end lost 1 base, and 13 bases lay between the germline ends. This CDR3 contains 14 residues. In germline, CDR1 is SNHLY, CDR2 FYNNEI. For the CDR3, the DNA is TGTGCCAGCAACCAACAGGGCCGGAACACTGAAGCTTTCTTT. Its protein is CASNQQGRNTEAFF.

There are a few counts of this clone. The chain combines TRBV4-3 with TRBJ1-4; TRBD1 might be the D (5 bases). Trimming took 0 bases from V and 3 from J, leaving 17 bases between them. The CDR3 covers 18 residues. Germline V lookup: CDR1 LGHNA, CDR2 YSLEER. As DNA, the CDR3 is TGCGCCAGCAGCCAAGATCCGTTGGGGCCATCGGCTAATGAAAAACTGTTTTTT. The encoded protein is CASSQDPLGPSANEKLFF.

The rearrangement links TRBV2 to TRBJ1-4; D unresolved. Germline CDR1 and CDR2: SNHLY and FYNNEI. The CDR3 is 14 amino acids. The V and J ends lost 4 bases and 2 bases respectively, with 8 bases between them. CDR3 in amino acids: CASSAGRTNEKLFF. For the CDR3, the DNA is TGTGCCAGCAGTGCCGGCAGGACTAATGAAAAACTGTTTTTT.

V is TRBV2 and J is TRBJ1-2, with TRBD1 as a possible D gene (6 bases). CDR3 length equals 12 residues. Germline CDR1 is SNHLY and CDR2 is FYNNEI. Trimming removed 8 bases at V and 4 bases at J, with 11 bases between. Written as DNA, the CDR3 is TGTGCCAGCCGAGGACAGCGCTATGGCTACACCTTC. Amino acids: CASRGQRYGYTF. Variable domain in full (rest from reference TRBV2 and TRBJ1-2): EPEVTQTPSHQVTQMGQEVILRCVPISNHLYFYWYRQILGQKVEFLVSFYNNEISEKSEIFDDQFSVERPDGSNFTLKIRSTKLEDSAMYFCASRGQRYGYTFGSGTRLTVV.

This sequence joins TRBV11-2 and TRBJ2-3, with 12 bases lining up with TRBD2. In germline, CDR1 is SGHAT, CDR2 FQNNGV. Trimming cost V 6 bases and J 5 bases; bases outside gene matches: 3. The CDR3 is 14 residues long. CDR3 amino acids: CASRGLAGRDTQYF. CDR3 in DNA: TGTGCCAGCAGAGGACTAGCGGGGCGAGATACGCAGTATTTT.

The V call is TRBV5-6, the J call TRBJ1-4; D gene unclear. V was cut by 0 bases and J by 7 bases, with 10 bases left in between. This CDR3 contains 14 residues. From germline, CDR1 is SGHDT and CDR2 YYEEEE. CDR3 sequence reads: CASSLAAEGEKLFF. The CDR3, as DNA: TGTGCCAGCAGCTTGGCGGCGGAGGGTGAAAAACTGTTTTTT.

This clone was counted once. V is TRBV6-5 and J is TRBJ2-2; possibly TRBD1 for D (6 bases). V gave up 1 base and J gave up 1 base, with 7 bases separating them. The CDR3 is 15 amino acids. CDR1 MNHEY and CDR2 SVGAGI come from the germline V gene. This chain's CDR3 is CASSYWDKNTGELFF. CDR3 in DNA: TGTGCCAGCAGTTACTGGGACAAGAACACCGGGGAGCTGTTTTTT.

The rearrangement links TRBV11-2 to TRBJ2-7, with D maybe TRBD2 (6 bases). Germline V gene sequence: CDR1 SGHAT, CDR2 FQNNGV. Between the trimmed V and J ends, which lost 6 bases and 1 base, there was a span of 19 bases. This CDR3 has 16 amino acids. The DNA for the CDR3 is TGTGCCAGCAGACCTATCGCCGGGACTTTATCCTACGAGCAGTACTTC. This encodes CASRPIAGTLSYEQYF.

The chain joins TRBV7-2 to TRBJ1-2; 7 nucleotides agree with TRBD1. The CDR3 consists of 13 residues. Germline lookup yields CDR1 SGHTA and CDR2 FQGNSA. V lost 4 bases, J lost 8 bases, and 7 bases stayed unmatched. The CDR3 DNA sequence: TGTGCCAGCAGCTCAGACAGGGCAGGCGGCTACACCTTC. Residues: CASSSDRAGGYTF. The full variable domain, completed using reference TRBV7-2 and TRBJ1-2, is GAGVSQSPSNKVTEKGKDVELRCDPISGHTALYWYRQSLGQGLEFLIYFQGNSAPDKSGLPSDRFSAERTGGSVSTLTIQRTQQEDSAVYLCASSSDRAGGYTFGSGTRLTVV.

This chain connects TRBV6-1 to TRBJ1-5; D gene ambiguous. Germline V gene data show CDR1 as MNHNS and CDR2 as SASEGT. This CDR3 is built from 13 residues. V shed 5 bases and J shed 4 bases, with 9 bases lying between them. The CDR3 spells CASSWGANQPQHF. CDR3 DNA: TGTGCCAGCAGTTGGGGAGCTAATCAGCCCCAGCATTTT.

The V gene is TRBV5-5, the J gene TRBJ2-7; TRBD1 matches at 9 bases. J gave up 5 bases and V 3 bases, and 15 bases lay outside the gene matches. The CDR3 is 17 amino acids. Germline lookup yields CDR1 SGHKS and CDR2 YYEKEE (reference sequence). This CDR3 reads CASSSTLTGTGRNEQYF. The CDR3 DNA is TGTGCCAGCAGCTCCACACTAACCGGGACAGGGAGGAACGAGCAGTACTTC. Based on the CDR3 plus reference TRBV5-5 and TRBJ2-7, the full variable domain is DAGVTQSPTHLIKTRGQQVTLRCSPISGHKSVSWYQQVLGQGPQFIFQYYEKEERGRGNFPDRFSARQFPNYSSELNVNALLLGDSALYLCASSSTLTGTGRNEQYFGPGTRLTVT.

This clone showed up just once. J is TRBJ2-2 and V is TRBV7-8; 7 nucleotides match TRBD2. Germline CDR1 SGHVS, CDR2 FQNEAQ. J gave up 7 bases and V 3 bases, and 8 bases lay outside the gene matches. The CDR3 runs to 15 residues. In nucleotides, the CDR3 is TGTGCCAGCAGCTTGGGGAGGGCCCCAGGCGGGGAGCTGTTTTTT. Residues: CASSLGRAPGGELFF.

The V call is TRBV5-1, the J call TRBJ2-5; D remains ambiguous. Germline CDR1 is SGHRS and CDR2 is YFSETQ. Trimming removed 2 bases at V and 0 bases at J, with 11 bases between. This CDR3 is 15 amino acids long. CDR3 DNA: TGCGCCAGCAGCTTAGACTCGAGGTACCAAGAGACCCAGTACTTC. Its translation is CASSLDSRYQETQYF.